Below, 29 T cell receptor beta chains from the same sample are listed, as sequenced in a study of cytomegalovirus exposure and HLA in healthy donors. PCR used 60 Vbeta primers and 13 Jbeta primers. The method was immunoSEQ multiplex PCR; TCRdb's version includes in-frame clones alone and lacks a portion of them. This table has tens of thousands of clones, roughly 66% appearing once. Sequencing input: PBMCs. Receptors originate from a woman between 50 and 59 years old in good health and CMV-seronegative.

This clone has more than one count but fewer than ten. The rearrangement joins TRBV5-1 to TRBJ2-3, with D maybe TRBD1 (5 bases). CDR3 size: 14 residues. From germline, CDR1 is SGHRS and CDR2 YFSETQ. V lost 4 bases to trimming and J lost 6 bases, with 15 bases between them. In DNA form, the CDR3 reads TGCGCCAGCAGCGTGACAGACCCTTCTGATACGCAGTATTTT. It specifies CASSVTDPSDTQYF.

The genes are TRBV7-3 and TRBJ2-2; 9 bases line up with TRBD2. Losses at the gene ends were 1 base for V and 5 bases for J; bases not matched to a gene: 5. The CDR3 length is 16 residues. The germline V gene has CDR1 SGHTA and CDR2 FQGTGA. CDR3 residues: CASSLKAGGWTGELFF. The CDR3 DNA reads TGTGCCAGCAGCTTAAAAGCGGGAGGATGGACCGGGGAGCTGTTTTTT.

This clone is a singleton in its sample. This chain's CDR3 is CASSNSGTHEQYF. The CDR3 nucleotides read TGTGCCAGCAGCAATAGCGGGACCCACGAGCAGTACTTC. The chain combines TRBV7-9 with TRBJ2-7; 8 bases fit TRBD2. Germline CDR1 is SEHNR and CDR2 is FQNEAQ (reference sequence). J gave up 5 bases and V 5 bases, and 5 bases lay outside the gene matches. CDR3 length: 13 amino acids.

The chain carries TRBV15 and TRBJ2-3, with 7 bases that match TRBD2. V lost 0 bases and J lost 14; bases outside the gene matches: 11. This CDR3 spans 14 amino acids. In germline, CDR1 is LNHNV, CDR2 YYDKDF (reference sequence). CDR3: CATSRDSAGPARYF. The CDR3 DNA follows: TGTGCCACCAGCAGAGATTCAGCGGGACCCGCTCGGTATTTT.

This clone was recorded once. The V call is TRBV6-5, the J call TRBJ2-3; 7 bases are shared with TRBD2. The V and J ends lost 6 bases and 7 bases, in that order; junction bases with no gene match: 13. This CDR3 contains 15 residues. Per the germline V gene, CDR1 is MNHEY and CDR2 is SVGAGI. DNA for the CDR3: TGTGCCAGCAGGAGAAGCGGGAACATCAGATATACGCAGTATTTT. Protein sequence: CASRRSGNIRYTQYF.

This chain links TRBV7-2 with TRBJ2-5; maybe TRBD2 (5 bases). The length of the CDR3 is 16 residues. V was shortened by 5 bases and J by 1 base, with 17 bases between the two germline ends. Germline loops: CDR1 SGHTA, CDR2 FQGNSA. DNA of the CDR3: TGTGCCAGCAGCCCCCGCCGGGGAAACCCCCAAGAGACCCAGTACTTC. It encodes CASSPRRGNPQETQYF.

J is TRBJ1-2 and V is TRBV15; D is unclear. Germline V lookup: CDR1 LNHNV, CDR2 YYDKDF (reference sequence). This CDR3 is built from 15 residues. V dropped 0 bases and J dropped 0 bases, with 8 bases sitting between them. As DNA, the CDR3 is TGTGCCACCAGCAGAGATGTACAAACTAACTATGGCTACACCTTC. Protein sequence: CATSRDVQTNYGYTF.

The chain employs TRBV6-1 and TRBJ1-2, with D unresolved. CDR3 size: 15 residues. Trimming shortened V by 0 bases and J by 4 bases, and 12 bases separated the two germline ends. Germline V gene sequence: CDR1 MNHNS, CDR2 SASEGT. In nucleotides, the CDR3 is TGTGCCAGCAGTGAAGCGACCGGGAGTGGCTATGGCTACACCTTC. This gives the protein CASSEATGSGYGYTF.

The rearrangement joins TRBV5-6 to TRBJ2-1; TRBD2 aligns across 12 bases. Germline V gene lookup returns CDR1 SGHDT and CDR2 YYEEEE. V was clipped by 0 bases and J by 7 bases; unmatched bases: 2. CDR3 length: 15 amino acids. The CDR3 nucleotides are TGTGCCAGCAGCTTGGGACTAGCGGGAGCAAATGAGCAGTTCTTC. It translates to CASSLGLAGANEQFF. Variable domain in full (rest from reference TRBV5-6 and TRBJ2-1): DAGVTQSPTHLIKTRGQQVTLRCSPKSGHDTVSWYQQALGQGPQFIFQYYEEEERQRGNFPDRFSGHQFPNYSSELNVNALLLGDSALYLCASSLGLAGANEQFFGPGTRLTVL.

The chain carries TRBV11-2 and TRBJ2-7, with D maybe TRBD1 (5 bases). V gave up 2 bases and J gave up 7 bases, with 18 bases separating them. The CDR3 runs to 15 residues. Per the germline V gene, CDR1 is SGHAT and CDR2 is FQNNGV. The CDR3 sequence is CASSLLPGRLWEQYF. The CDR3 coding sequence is TGTGCCAGCAGCTTACTTCCAGGGCGCCTTTGGGAGCAGTACTTC.

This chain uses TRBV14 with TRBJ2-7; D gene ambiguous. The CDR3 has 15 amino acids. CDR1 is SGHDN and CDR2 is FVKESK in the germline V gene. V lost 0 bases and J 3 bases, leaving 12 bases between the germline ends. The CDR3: CASSQERTSVYEQYF. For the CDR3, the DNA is TGTGCCAGCAGCCAAGAAAGAACGTCGGTCTACGAGCAGTACTTC.

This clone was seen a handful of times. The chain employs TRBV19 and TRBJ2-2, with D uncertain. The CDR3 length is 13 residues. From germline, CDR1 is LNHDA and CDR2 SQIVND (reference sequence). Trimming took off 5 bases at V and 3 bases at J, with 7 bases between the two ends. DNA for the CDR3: TGTGCCAGTAGTGTAGTCTACACCGGGGAGCTGTTTTTT. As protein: CASSVVYTGELFF.

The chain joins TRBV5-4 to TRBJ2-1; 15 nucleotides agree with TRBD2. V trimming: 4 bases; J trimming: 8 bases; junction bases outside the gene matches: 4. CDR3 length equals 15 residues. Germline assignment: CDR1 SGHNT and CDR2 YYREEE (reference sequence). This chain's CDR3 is CASSGLAGGRDEQFF. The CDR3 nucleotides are TGTGCCAGCAGCGGACTAGCGGGAGGGCGCGATGAGCAGTTCTTC.

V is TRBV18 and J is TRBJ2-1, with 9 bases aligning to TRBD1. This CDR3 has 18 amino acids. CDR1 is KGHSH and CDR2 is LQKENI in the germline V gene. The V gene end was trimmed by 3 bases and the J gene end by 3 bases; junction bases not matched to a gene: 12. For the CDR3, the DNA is TGTGCCAGCTCACCCTCCCCGGGACAGGGAAACTTCTACAATGAGCAGTTCTTC. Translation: CASSPSPGQGNFYNEQFF.

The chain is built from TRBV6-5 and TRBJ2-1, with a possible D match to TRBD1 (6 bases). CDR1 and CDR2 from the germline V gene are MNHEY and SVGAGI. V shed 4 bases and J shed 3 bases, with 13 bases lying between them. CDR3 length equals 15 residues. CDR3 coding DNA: TGTGCCAGCAGTTTCAGACAGGCTATCTACAATGAGCAGTTCTTC. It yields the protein CASSFRQAIYNEQFF.

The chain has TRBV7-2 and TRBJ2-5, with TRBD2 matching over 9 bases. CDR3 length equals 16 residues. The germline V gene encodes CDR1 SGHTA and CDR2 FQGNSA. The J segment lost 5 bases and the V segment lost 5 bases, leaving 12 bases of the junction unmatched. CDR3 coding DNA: TGTGCCAGCAGCCTCCAGGCGGGGGGGAGGGGTGAGACCCAGTACTTC. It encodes CASSLQAGGRGETQYF.

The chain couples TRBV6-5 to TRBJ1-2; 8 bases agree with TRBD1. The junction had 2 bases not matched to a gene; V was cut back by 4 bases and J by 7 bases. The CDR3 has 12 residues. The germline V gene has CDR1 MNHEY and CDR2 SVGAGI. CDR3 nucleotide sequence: TGTGCCAGCAGTTCGGACAGGGTTGGCTACACCTTC. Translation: CASSSDRVGYTF.

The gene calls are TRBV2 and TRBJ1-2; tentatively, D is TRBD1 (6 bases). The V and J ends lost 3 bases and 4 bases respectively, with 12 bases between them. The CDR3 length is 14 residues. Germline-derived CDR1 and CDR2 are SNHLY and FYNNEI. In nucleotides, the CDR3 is TGTGCCAGCAGTGAGGGGGGGCCCGGCTATGGCTACACCTTC. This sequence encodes CASSEGGPGYGYTF.

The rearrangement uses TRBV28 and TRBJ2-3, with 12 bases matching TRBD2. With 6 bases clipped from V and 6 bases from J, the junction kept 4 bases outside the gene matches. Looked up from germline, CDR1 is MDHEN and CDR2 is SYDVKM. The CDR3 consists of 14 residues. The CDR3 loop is CASSGTSGRDTQYF. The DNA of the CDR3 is TGTGCCAGCAGCGGAACTAGCGGGAGGGATACGCAGTATTTT.

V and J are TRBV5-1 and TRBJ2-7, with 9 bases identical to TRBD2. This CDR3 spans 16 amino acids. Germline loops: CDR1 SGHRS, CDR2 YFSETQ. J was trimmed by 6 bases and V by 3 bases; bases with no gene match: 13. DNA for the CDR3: TGCGCCAGCAGCTCCCTTGTTAGCGGGGGAACGGCCGAGCAGTACTTC. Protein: CASSSLVSGGTAEQYF.

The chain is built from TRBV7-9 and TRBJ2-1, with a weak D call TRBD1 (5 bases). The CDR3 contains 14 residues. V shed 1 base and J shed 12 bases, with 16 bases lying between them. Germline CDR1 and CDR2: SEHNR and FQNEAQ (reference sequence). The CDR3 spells CASSLVLSTQGQFF. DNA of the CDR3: TGTGCCAGCAGCTTAGTTCTCTCCACTCAGGGGCAGTTCTTC.

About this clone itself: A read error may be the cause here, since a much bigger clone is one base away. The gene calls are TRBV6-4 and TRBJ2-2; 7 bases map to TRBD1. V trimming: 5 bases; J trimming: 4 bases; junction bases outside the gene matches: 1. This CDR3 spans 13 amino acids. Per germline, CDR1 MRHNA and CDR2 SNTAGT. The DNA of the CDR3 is TGTGCCAGCAGTCGGGACAGCACCGGGGAGCTGTTTTTT. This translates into CASSRDSTGELFF.

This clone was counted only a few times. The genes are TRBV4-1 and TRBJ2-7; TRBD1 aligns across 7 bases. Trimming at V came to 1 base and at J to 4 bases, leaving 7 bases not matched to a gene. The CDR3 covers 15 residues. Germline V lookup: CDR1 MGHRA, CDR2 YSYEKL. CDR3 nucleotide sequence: TGCGCCAGCAGCCAAGTAGACCTACAGGGGTACGAGCAGTACTTC. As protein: CASSQVDLQGYEQYF.

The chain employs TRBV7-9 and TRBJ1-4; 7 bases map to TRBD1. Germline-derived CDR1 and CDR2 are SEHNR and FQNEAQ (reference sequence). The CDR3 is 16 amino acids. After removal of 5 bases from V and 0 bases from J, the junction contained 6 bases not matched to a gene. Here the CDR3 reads CASSLGTVTTNEKLFF. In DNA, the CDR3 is TGTGCCAGCAGCCTGGGGACAGTGACAACTAATGAAAAACTGTTTTTT. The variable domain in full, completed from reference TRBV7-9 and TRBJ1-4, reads DTGVSQNPRHKITKRGQNVTFRCDPISEHNRLYWYRQTLGQGPEFLTYFQNEAQLEKSRLLSDRFSAERPKGSFSTLEIQRTEQGDSAMYLCASSLGTVTTNEKLFFGSGTQLSVL.

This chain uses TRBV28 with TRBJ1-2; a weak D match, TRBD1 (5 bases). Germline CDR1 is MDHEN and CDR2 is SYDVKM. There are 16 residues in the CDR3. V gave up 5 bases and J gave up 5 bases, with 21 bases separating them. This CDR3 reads CASSEGGGEYRYGYTF. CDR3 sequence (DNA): TGTGCCAGCAGTGAGGGCGGGGGAGAGTATAGATATGGCTACACCTTC.

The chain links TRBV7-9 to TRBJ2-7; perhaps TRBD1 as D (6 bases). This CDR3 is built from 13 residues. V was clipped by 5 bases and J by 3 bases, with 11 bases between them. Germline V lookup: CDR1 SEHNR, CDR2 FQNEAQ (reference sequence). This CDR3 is CASSHRTDYEQYF. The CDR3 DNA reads TGTGCCAGCAGCCACCGGACAGACTACGAGCAGTACTTC.

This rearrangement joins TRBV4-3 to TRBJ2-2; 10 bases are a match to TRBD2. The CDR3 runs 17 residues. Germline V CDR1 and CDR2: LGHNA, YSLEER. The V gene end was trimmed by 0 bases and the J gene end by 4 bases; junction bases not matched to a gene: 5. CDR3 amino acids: CASSQDPLAGATGELFF. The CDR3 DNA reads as TGCGCCAGCAGCCAAGATCCGCTAGCGGGAGCCACCGGGGAGCTGTTTTTT.

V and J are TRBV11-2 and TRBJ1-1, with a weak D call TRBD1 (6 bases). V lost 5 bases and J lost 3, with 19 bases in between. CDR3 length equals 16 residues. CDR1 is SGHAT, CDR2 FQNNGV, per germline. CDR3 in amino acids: CASSRPGGAMDTEAFF. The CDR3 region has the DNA TGTGCCAGCAGCCGCCCGGGGGGGGCTATGGACACTGAAGCTTTCTTT.

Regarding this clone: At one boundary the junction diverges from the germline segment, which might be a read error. The CDR3 protein is CDSSKGYRATMNTEAFF. CDR3 nucleotides: TGCGACAGCAGTAAAGGGTACAGGGCTACCATGAACACTGAAGCTTTCTTT. The chain employs TRBV4-3 and TRBJ1-1; maybe TRBD1 (6 bases). Per the germline V gene, CDR1 is LGHNA and CDR2 is YSLEER. The CDR3 runs 17 residues.